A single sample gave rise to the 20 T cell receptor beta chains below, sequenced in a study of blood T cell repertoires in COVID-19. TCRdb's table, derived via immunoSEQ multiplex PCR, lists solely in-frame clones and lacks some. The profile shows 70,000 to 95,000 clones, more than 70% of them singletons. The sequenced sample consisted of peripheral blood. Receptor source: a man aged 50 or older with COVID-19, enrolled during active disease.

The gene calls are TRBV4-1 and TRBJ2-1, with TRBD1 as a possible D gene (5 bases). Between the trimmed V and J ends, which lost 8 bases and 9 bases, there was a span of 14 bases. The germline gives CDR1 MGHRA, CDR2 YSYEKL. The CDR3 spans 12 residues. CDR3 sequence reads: CASGPGRFEQFF. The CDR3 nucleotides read TGCGCCAGCGGTCCAGGGCGGTTTGAGCAGTTCTTC.

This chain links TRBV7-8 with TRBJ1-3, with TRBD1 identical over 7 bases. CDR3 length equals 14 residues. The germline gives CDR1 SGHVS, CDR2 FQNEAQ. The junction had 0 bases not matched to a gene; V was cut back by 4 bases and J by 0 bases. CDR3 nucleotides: TGTGCCAGCAGCTACAGGGGCTCTGGAAACACCATATATTTT. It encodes CASSYRGSGNTIYF.

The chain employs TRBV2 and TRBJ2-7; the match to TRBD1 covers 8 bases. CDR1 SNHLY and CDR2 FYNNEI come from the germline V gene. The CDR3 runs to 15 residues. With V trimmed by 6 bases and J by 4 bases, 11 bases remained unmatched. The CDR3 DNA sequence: TGTGCCAGCAGAGATCGACAGGGGCCTACTTACGAGCAGTACTTC. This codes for CASRDRQGPTYEQYF.

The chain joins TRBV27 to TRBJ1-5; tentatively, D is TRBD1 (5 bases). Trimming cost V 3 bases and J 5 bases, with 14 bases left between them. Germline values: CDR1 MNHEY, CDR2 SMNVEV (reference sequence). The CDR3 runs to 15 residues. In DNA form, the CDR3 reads TGTGCCAGCAGTTTTTACCTAGGAGGGGATCAGCCCCAGCATTTT. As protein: CASSFYLGGDQPQHF.

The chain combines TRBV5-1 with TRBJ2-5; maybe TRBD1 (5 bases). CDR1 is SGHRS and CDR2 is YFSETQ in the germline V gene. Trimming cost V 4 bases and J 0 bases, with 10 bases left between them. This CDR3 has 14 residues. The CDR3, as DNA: TGCGCCAGCAGCCTGGACACCCACCAAGAGACCCAGTACTTC. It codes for CASSLDTHQETQYF.

In nucleotides, the CDR3 is TGCAGCGTTGGACAGGGGGTCGGTGAAAAACTGTTTTTT. This encodes CSVGQGVGEKLFF. This chain uses TRBV29-1 with TRBJ1-4; 9 nucleotides agree with TRBD1. Trimming at V came to 4 bases and at J to 7 bases, leaving 4 bases not matched to a gene. CDR1 and CDR2 (germline): SQVTM, ANQGSEA. CDR3 length equals 13 residues. The full variable domain, completed using reference TRBV29-1 and TRBJ1-4, is SAVISQKPSRDICQRGTSLTIQCQVDSQVTMMFWYRQQPGQSLTLIATANQGSEATYESGFVIDKFPISRPNLTFSTLTVSNMSPEDSSIYLCSVGQGVGEKLFFGSGTQLSVL.

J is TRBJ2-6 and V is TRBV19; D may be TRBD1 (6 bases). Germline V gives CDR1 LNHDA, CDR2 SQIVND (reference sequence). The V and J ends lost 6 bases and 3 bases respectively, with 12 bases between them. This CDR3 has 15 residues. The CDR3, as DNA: TGTGCCAGTAGAGTCAGGGGATTTGGGGCCAACGTCCTGACTTTC. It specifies CASRVRGFGANVLTF.

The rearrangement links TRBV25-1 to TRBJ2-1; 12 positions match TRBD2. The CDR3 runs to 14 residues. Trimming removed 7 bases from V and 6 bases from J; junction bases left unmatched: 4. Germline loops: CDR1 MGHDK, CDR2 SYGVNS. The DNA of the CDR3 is TGTGCCAGCACTAGCGGGGGGGCCTTCAATGAGCAGTTCTTC. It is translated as CASTSGGAFNEQFF.

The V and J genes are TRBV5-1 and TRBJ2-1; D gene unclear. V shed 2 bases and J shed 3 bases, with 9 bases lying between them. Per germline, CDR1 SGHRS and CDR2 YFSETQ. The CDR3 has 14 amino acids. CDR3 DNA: TGCGCCAGCAGCTTCTTCTCCGGCTACAATGAGCAGTTCTTC. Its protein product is CASSFFSGYNEQFF.

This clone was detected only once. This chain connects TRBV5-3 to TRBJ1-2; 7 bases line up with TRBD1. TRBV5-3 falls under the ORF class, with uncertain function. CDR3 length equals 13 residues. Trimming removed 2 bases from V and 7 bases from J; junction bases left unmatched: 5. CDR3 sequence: CARSLQGRGGYTF. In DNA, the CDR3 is TGTGCCAGAAGCTTACAGGGGAGAGGTGGCTACACCTTC.

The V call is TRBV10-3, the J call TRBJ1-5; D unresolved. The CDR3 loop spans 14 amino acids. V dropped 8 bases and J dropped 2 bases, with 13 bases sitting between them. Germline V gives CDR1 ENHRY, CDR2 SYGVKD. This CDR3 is CAISFSRGNQPQHF. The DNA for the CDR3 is TGTGCCATCTCTTTTTCGAGGGGCAATCAGCCCCAGCATTTT.

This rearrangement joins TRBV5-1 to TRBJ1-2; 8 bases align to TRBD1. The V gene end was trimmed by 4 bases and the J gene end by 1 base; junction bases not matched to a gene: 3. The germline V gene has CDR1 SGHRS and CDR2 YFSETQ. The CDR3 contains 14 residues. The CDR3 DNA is TGCGCCAGCAGCATGACAGGGGATAACTATGGCTACACCTTC. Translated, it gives CASSMTGDNYGYTF.

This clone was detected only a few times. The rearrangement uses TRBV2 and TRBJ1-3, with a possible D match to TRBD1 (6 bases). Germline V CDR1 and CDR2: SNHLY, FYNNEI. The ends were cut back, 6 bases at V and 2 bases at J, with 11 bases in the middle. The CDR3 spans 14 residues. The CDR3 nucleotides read TGTGCCAGCAGCCCCGGGACACCTGGAAACACCATATATTTT. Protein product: CASSPGTPGNTIYF.

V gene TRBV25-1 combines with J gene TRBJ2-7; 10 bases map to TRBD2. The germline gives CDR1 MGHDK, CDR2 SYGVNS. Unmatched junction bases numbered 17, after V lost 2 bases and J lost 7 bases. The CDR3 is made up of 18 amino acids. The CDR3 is CASSEAPESGGAFGEQYF. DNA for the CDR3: TGTGCCAGCAGTGAAGCCCCAGAAAGCGGGGGGGCCTTTGGTGAGCAGTACTTC.

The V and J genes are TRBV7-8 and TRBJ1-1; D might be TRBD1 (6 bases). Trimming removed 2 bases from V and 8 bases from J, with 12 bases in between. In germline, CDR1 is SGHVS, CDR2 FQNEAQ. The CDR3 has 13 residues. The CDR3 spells CASSLNRQGEAFF. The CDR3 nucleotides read TGTGCCAGCAGCTTAAACCGCCAGGGGGAAGCTTTCTTT.

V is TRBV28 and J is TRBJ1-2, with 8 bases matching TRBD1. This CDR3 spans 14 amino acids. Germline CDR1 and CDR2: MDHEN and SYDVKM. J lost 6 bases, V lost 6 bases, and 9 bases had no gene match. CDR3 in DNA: TGTGCCAGCAGCATTAAACAGGGGGTGCATGGCTACACCTTC. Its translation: CASSIKQGVHGYTF.

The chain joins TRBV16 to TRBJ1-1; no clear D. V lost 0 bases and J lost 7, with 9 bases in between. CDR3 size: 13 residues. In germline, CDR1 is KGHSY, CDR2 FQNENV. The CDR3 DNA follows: TGTGCCAGCAGCCAATCCATGGCAGGTGAAGCTTTCTTT. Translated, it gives CASSQSMAGEAFF.

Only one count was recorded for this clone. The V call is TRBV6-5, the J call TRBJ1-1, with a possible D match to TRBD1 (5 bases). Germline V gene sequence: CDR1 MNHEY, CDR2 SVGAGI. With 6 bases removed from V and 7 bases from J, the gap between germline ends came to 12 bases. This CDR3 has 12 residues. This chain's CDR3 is CASRRQFFEAFF. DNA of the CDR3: TGTGCCAGCAGGAGACAGTTTTTTGAAGCTTTCTTT.

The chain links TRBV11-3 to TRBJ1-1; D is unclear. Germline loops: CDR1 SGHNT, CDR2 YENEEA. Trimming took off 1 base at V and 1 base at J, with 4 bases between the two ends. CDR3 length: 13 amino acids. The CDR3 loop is CASSLVANTEAFF. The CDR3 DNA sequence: TGTGCCAGCAGCTTAGTGGCGAACACTGAAGCTTTCTTT.

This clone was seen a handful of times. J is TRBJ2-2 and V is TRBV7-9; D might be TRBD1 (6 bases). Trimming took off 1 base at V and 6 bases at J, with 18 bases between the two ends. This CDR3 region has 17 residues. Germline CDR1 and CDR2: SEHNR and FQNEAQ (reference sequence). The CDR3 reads CASSLGARDTSPGELFF. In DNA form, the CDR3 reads TGTGCCAGCAGCTTAGGGGCCCGGGACACGAGTCCCGGGGAGCTGTTTTTT.